These T cell receptor beta chains were read from a single sample in a study of CD8 T cells in ankylosing spondylitis. From the 5' RACE reads, TCRdb called clonotypes with MiXCR, one entry per CDR3 protein. This table has 250,000 or so distinct CDR3 sequences, under 30% appearing once. Sequencing input: blood, either unsorted or a sorted T cell fraction (not recorded which). These TCRs come from a male donor with ankylosing spondylitis or in good health (not recorded which). CDR3s include the opening cysteine and the closing phenylalanine or tryptophan. The order of the fields is D gene, clone size, V gene, J gene, CDR3 protein, CDR3 DNA. The D gene is left open where the match is weak. The size of a clone is reported for some rows only, either as once, few or many, or as a class for expanded clones.

>TRBD1|many|TRBV20-1|TRBJ1-6
CSARAPGGNSPLHF
TGCAGTGCTAGAGCCCCAGGGGGTAATTCACCCCTCCACTTT
>NA|many|TRBV7-9|TRBJ1-1
CASSVTGLDAFF
TGTGCCAGCAGCGTAACAGGGTTGGACGCTTTCTTT
>NA|few|TRBV6-6|TRBJ2-7
CASSYMAGSYEQYF
TGTGCCAGCAGTTACATGGCAGGGTCCTACGAGCAGTACTTC
>NA|few|TRBV29-1|TRBJ2-5
CSVQGLGIRRETQYF
TGCAGCGTTCAGGGGCTGGGGATCCGAAGGGAGACCCAGTACTTC
>TRBD2|NA|TRBV5-1|TRBJ2-1
CASRGAGGYNEQFF
TGCGCCAGCAGAGGAGCGGGGGGATACAATGAGCAGTTCTTC
>TRBD1|many|TRBV20-1|TRBJ2-3
CSARDQWGTGQSTDTQYF
TGCAGTGCTAGAGATCAGTGGGGGACAGGGCAAAGCACAGATACGCAGTATTTT
>TRBD2|many|TRBV11-2|TRBJ2-7
CASSQRGGLYEQYF
TGTGCCAGCAGCCAGCGGGGGGGCCTCTACGAGCAGTACTTC
>NA|many|TRBV10-1|TRBJ2-7
CASSGGRTLNEQYF
TGCGCCAGCAGTGGGGGCAGAACGCTAAACGAGCAGTACTTC
>TRBD2|NA|TRBV6-1|TRBJ2-5
CASSDMGGEETQYF
TGTGCCAGCAGTGATATGGGGGGGGAAGAGACCCAGTACTTC
>TRBD2|NA|TRBV6-1|TRBJ2-5
CASSLGTSGGAEETQYF
TGTGCCAGCAGCCTCGGGACTAGCGGGGGGGCGGAAGAGACCCAGTACTTC
>NA|NA|TRBV24-1|TRBJ2-1
CATSDQDSRGGNEQFF
TGTGCCACCAGTGATCAAGACTCAAGGGGGGGCAATGAGCAGTTCTTC
>NA|many|TRBV12-3/TRBV12-4|TRBJ1-2
CASRGNWPGYTF
TGTGCCAGCAGGGGGAATTGGCCCGGCTACACCTTC
>NA|many|TRBV12-3/TRBV12-4|TRBJ1-1
CASSLGGQINTEAFF
TGTGCCAGCAGTTTAGGGGGGCAAATTAACACTGAAGCTTTCTTT
>NA|NA|TRBV6-6|TRBJ1-1
CALSRKENTEAFF
TGTGCCCTCTCACGGAAGGAGAACACTGAAGCTTTCTTT
>TRBD1|NA|TRBV20-1|TRBJ2-7
CSAVYRGSPYEQYF
TGCAGTGCTGTATACAGGGGATCCCCCTACGAGCAGTACTTC
>TRBD1|many|TRBV9|TRBJ2-4
CASSPDRVEDLAKNIQYF
TGTGCCAGCAGCCCCGACAGGGTGGAGGATCTAGCCAAAAACATTCAGTACTTC
>NA|few|TRBV20-1|TRBJ2-1
CSARDFGEGSYNEQFF
TGCAGTGCTAGAGATTTTGGGGAAGGGTCCTACAATGAGCAGTTCTTC
>NA|NA|TRBV15|TRBJ2-5
CATSREAGRQETQYF
TGTGCCACCAGCAGAGAGGCCGGCAGACAAGAGACCCAGTACTTC
>NA|NA|TRBV7-3|TRBJ2-7
CASSPGSRYEQYF
TGTGCCAGCAGCCCGGGAAGTAGGTACGAGCAGTACTTC
>NA|many|TRBV5-1|TRBJ2-1
CASSGGGAGDEQFF
TGCGCCAGCAGTGGTGGGGGGGCCGGCGATGAGCAGTTCTTC
>NA|few|TRBV7-8|TRBJ1-1
CASSLGWGDTEAFF
TGTGCCAGCAGCTTAGGATGGGGGGACACTGAAGCTTTCTTT
>NA|many|TRBV20-1|TRBJ2-1
CSAHQVYNEQFF
TGCAGTGCTCATCAGGTCTACAATGAGCAGTTCTTC
>TRBD2|NA|TRBV14|TRBJ2-3
CASSPGTSGSQYF
TGTGCCAGCAGCCCTGGGACTAGCGGTTCCCAGTATTTT
>TRBD1|many|TRBV27|TRBJ1-5
CASSFQGGPQHF
TGTGCCAGCAGTTTCCAGGGGGGGCCCCAGCATTTT
>TRBD1|many|TRBV5-1|TRBJ1-2
CASSSYRGAPNYGYTF
TGCGCCAGCAGCTCTTACAGGGGAGCGCCCAACTATGGCTACACCTTC
>TRBD2|many|TRBV20-1|TRBJ2-1
CSARATSASSYNEQFF
TGCAGTGCTAGGGCTACTAGCGCAAGCTCCTACAATGAGCAGTTCTTC
>NA|many|TRBV28|TRBJ2-3
CATYNRGNTDTQYF
TGTGCCACTTACAACCGGGGGAACACAGATACGCAGTATTTT
>NA|many|TRBV5-1|TRBJ2-3
CASSLDGITDTQYF
TGCGCCAGCAGCTTGGATGGGATCACAGATACGCAGTATTTT
>NA|few|TRBV2|TRBJ1-6
CASSYSYNSPLHF
TGTGCCAGCAGTTACAGCTATAATTCACCCCTCCACTTT
>NA|few|TRBV20-1|TRBJ1-5
CSVARGQPQHF
TGCAGTGTGGCGAGGGGTCAGCCCCAGCATTTT
>NA|many|TRBV2|TRBJ2-4
CASSELIQNIQYF
TGTGCCAGCAGTGAACTTATCCAAAACATTCAGTACTTC
>TRBD2|few|TRBV10-3|TRBJ2-2
CAITGTINTGELFF
TGTGCCATTACCGGGACTATTAACACCGGGGAGCTGTTTTTT
>TRBD2|NA|TRBV20-1|TRBJ2-3
CSAPSVLAGKRDTQYF
TGCAGTGCCCCGAGTGTGTTAGCGGGGAAGAGAGATACGCAGTATTTT
>TRBD1|NA|TRBV4-2|TRBJ2-7
CASSQEWDSFSRQYF
TGTGCCAGCAGCCAAGAGTGGGACAGCTTCTCTAGGCAGTACTTC
>TRBD2|NA|TRBV3-1|TRBJ2-2
CASSQDGPGGPGELFF
TGTGCCAGCAGCCAAGATGGCCCGGGGGGGCCCGGGGAGCTGTTTTTT
>NA|many|TRBV12-3/TRBV12-4|TRBJ2-5
CASSVRHQETQYF
TGTGCCAGCAGTGTTCGACATCAAGAGACCCAGTACTTC
>TRBD1|few|TRBV6-1|TRBJ1-2
CASSPGQANYGYTF
TGTGCCAGCAGCCCCGGACAGGCCAACTATGGCTACACCTTC
>NA|many|TRBV24-1|TRBJ2-1
CATLYARRSTREQFF
TGTGCCACCTTATACGCGCGACGGAGCACGAGGGAGCAGTTCTTC
>NA|many|TRBV20-1|TRBJ2-5
CSASEGKTQYF
TGCAGTGCTAGTGAGGGAAAGACCCAGTACTTC